Listed below are T cell receptor beta chains from one sample, sequenced in a study of T cell responses to AZD1222 COVID-19 vaccine. Measured with immunoSEQ multiplex PCR; TCRdb has only the in-frame clones, and not every one. The sample consists of about 120,000 clones, more than 75% of them appearing once. The input for sequencing was peripheral blood, taken on day 0 of AZD1222 vaccination. These receptors came from an adult in good health. Each CDR3 is given with its conserved first and last residue. Each record gives: clone size, V gene, D gene, J gene, CDR3 protein, CDR3 DNA. A D gene is named only where the DNA matches it firmly. Clone size appears in some rows only: once, few, many, or a class for an expanded clone.

clone_size: NA
v_call: TRBV12-3/TRBV12-4
d_call: NA
j_call: TRBJ1-1
cdr3_aa: CASIGEMNTEAFF
cdr3_nt: TGTGCCAGCATAGGGGAAATGAACACTGAAGCTTTCTTT

clone_size: NA
v_call: TRBV4-3
d_call: NA
j_call: TRBJ2-7
cdr3_aa: CASSQVMGTPLGPYEQYF
cdr3_nt: TGCGCCAGCAGCCAAGTAATGGGGACCCCCCTAGGCCCCTACGAGCAGTACTTC

clone_size: once
v_call: TRBV12-3/TRBV12-4
d_call: TRBD1
j_call: TRBJ1-1
cdr3_aa: CASSRRQGVDAFF
cdr3_nt: TGTGCCAGCAGCCGTAGACAGGGTGTCGACGCTTTCTTT

clone_size: once
v_call: TRBV21-1
d_call: NA
j_call: TRBJ2-7
cdr3_aa: CASSLSILGLAPYEQYF
cdr3_nt: TGTGCCAGCAGCCTTTCAATTTTGGGACTAGCTCCCTACGAGCAGTACTTC

clone_size: NA
v_call: TRBV2
d_call: NA
j_call: TRBJ1-1
cdr3_aa: CASSSPRKSGAFF
cdr3_nt: TGTGCCAGCAGTTCCCCCAGAAAATCAGGAGCTTTCTTT

clone_size: NA
v_call: TRBV27
d_call: NA
j_call: TRBJ1-5
cdr3_aa: CASSLSRQPSRPQHF
cdr3_nt: TGTGCCAGCAGTTTAAGTCGACAGCCCTCACGGCCCCAGCATTTT

clone_size: few
v_call: TRBV5-1
d_call: TRBD2
j_call: TRBJ2-3
cdr3_aa: CASSLMASGGGVDTQYF
cdr3_nt: TGCGCCAGCAGCTTGATGGCTAGCGGGGGGGGAGTAGATACGCAGTATTTT

clone_size: NA
v_call: TRBV11-3
d_call: NA
j_call: TRBJ1-1
cdr3_aa: CASSLDAGTEAFF
cdr3_nt: TGTGCCAGCAGCTTAGACGCCGGGACTGAAGCTTTCTTT

clone_size: NA
v_call: TRBV11-2
d_call: TRBD2
j_call: TRBJ2-1
cdr3_aa: CASSFALAGSNEQFF
cdr3_nt: TGTGCCAGCAGCTTTGCGTTAGCGGGGTCCAATGAGCAGTTCTTC

clone_size: NA
v_call: TRBV19
d_call: TRBD2
j_call: TRBJ2-1
cdr3_aa: CASSILGGAGGPHEQFF
cdr3_nt: TGTGCCAGTAGTATTCTCGGGGGTGCGGGGGGGCCCCATGAGCAGTTCTTC

clone_size: NA
v_call: TRBV27
d_call: NA
j_call: TRBJ2-7
cdr3_aa: CASSNRGPTYEQYF
cdr3_nt: TGTGCCAGCAGTAATAGGGGACCCACCTACGAGCAGTACTTC

clone_size: NA
v_call: TRBV3-1/TRBV3-2
d_call: NA
j_call: TRBJ1-2
cdr3_aa: CASSQDPDRHYGYTF
cdr3_nt: TGTGCCAGCAGCCAAGATCCCGACAGACACTATGGCTACACCTTC

clone_size: NA
v_call: TRBV7-3
d_call: NA
j_call: TRBJ2-2
cdr3_aa: CASSLTGLSSTAGELFF
cdr3_nt: TGTGCCAGCAGCTTAACGGGACTGAGCTCGACCGCCGGGGAGCTGTTTTTT

clone_size: NA
v_call: TRBV12-5
d_call: NA
j_call: TRBJ1-4
cdr3_aa: CASGSPSTAPNEKLFF
cdr3_nt: TGTGCTAGTGGTTCCCCCTCGACAGCCCCTAATGAAAAACTGTTTTTT

clone_size: NA
v_call: TRBV7-9
d_call: NA
j_call: TRBJ1-1
cdr3_aa: CASSLGAWDTEAFF
cdr3_nt: TGTGCCAGCAGCTTAGGGGCTTGGGACACTGAAGCTTTCTTT

clone_size: NA
v_call: TRBV4-3
d_call: TRBD1
j_call: TRBJ1-2
cdr3_aa: CASSQESPGTGISDGYTF
cdr3_nt: TGCGCCAGCAGCCAAGAGTCCCCCGGGACAGGGATTTCCGATGGCTACACCTTC

clone_size: NA
v_call: TRBV7-9
d_call: NA
j_call: TRBJ1-1
cdr3_aa: CASSPTPHTEAFF
cdr3_nt: TGTGCCAGCAGCCCCACACCCCACACTGAAGCTTTCTTT

clone_size: NA
v_call: TRBV5-4
d_call: TRBD1
j_call: TRBJ2-3
cdr3_aa: CASSSGQGGRDTQYF
cdr3_nt: TGTGCCAGCAGCTCTGGACAGGGTGGTCGAGATACGCAGTATTTT

clone_size: NA
v_call: TRBV15
d_call: NA
j_call: TRBJ1-1
cdr3_aa: CATSDLWGTEAFF
cdr3_nt: TGTGCCACCAGCGACCTATGGGGGACTGAAGCTTTCTTT

clone_size: once
v_call: TRBV6-5
d_call: NA
j_call: TRBJ2-3
cdr3_aa: CASKRLSSSTDTQYF
cdr3_nt: TGTGCCAGCAAACGCCTCAGTAGCAGCACAGATACGCAGTATTTT